The T cell receptor (beta chain) under discussion was sequenced for a study of CD8+ T cells in alopecia areata. Treatment defined: oral pan-JAK inhibitor, 5-10 mg twice daily. As part of sample collection, lesional scalp punch biopsies and peripheral blood were taken from alopecia areata patients. cDNA reverse transcribed from extracted RNA served as the sequencing template. The protocol was immunoSEQ multiplex PCR, while the TCRdb copy is restricted to in-frame clones and leaves out a portion. Of around 99,000 clones listed, less than 90% were seen once; the top ten hold over 20%. In germline, CDR1 is MGHRA, CDR2 YSYEKL. V lost 3 bases and J 1 base, leaving 14 bases between the germline ends. This CDR3 contains 16 residues.

The input for sequencing was CD8+ T cells sorted from blood, taken at week 24, from a patient treated with tofacitinib. The source is a human donor with alopecia areata. The rearrangement joins TRBV4-1 to TRBJ2-3; perhaps TRBD2 as D (6 bases). The CDR3 coding sequence is TGCGCCAGCAGCCAGGGGGGACGGCTGGGCACAGATACGCAGTATTTT. Translated, it gives CASSQGGRLGTDTQYF.